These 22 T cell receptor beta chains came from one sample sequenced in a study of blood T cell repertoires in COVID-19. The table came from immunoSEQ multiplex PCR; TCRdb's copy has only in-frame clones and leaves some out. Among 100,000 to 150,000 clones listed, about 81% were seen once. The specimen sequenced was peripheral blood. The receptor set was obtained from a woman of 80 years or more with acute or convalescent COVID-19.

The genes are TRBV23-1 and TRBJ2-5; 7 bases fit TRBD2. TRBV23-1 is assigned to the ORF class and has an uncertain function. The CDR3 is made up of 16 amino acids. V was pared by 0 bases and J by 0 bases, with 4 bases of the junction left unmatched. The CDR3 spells CASSQSGGGYQETQYF. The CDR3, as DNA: TGCGCCAGCAGTCAATCGGGCGGGGGATACCAAGAGACCCAGTACTTC.

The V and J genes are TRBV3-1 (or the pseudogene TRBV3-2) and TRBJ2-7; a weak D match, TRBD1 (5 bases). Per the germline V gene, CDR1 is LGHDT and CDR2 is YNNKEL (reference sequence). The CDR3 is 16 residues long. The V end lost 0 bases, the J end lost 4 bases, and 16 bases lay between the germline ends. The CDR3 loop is CASSQEVRAPWYEQYF. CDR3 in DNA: TGTGCCAGCAGCCAAGAGGTCAGGGCCCCATGGTACGAGCAGTACTTC.

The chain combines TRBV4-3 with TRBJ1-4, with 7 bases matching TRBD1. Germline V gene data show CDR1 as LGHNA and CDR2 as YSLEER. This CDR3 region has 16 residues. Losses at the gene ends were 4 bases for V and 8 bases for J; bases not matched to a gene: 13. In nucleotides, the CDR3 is TGCGCCAGCAGCCGAGTCCTACAGGGGACGGGGGAAAAACTGTTTTTT. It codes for CASSRVLQGTGEKLFF.

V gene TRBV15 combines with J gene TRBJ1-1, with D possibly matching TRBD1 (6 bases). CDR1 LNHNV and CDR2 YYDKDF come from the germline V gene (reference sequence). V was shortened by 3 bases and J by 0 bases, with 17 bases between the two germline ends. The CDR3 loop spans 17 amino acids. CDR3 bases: TGTGCCACCAGCAGGGACAGACCTTACACGTTGAACACTGAAGCTTTCTTT. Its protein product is CATSRDRPYTLNTEAFF. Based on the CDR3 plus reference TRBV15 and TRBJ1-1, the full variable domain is DAMVIQNPRYQVTQFGKPVTLSCSQTLNHNVMYWYQQKSSQAPKLLFHYYDKDFNNEADTPDNFQSRRPNTSFCFLDIRSPGLGDTAMYLCATSRDRPYTLNTEAFFGQGTRLTVV.

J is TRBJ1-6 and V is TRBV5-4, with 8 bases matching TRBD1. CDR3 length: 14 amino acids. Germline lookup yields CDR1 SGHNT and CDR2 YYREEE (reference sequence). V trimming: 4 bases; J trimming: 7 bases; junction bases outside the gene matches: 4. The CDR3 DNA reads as TGTGCCAGCAGCCGACAGGGGATCAATTCACCCCTCCACTTT. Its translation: CASSRQGINSPLHF.

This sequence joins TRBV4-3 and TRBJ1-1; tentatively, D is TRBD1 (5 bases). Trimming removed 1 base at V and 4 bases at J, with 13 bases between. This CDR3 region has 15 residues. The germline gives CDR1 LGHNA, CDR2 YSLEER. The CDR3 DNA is TGCGCCAGCAGCCAAGCCGTGGGGCTCGGCACTGAAGCTTTCTTT. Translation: CASSQAVGLGTEAFF.

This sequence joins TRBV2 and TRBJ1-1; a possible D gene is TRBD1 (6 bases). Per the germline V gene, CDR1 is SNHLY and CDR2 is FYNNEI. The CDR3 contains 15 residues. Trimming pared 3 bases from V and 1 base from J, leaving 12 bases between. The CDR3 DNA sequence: TGTGCCAGCAGTGACTCCGAGACAGGGAACACTGAAGCTTTCTTT. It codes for CASSDSETGNTEAFF.

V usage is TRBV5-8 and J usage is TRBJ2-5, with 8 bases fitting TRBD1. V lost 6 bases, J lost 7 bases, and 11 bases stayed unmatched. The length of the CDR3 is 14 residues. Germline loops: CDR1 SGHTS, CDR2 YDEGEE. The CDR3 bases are TGTGCCAGCAAAATCGACAGGGGTTGGGGGACCCAGTACTTC. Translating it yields CASKIDRGWGTQYF. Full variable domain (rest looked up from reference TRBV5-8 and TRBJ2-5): EAGVTQSPTHLIKTRGQQATLRCSPISGHTSVYWYQQALGLGLQFLLWYDEGEERNRGNFPPRFSGRQFPNYSSELNVNALELEDSALYLCASKIDRGWGTQYFGPGTRLLVL.

The CDR3 protein is CASSQGLGQGNQPQHF. CDR3 sequence (DNA): TGCGCCAGCAGCCAAGGGCTGGGACAGGGAAATCAGCCCCAGCATTTT. The chain joins TRBV4-1 to TRBJ1-5; TRBD1 matches 9 bases. The V and J ends lost 1 base and 4 bases, in that order; junction bases with no gene match: 5. CDR1 and CDR2 from the germline V gene are MGHRA and YSYEKL. The CDR3 extends over 16 amino acids.

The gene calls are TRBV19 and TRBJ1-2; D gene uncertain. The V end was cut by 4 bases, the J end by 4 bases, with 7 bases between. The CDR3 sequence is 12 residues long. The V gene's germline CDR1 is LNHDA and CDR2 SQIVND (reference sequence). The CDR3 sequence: CASSTTSYGYTF. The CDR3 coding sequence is TGTGCCAGTAGTACAACAAGCTATGGCTACACCTTC. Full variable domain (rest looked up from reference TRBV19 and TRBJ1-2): DGGITQSPKYLFRKEGQNVTLSCEQNLNHDAMYWYRQDPGQGLRLIYYSQIVNDFQKGDIAEGYSVSREKKESFPLTVTSAQKNPTAFYLCASSTTSYGYTFGSGTRLTVV.

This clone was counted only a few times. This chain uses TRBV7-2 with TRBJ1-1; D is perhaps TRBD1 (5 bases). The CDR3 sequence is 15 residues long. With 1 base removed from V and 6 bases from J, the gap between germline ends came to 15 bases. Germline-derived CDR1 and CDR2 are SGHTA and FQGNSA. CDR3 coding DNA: TGTGCCAGCAGCTTAGGGGCGGGGGTATACTCTGAAGCTTTCTTT. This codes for CASSLGAGVYSEAFF.

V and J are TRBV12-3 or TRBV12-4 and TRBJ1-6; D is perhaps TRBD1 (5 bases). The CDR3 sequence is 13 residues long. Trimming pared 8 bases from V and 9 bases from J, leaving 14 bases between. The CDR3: CASRGPGGSPLHF. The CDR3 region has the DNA TGTGCCAGCCGGGGCCCCGGGGGTTCACCCCTCCACTTT.

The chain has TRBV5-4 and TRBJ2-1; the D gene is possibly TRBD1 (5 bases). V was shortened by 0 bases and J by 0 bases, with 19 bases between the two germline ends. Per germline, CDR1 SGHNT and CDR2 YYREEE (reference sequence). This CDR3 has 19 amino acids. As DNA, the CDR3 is TGTGCCAGCAGCTTGGAGGGGCCCGGAGCACCAAGCTCCTACAATGAGCAGTTCTTC. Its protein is CASSLEGPGAPSSYNEQFF.

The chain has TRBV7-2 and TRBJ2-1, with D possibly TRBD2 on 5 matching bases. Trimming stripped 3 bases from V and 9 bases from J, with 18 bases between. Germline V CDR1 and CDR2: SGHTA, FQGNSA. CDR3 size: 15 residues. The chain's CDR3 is CASSLDPREFREQFF. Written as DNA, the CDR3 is TGTGCCAGCAGCTTGGACCCCCGGGAATTTCGTGAGCAGTTCTTC. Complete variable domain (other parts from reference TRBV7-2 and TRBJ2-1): GAGVSQSPSNKVTEKGKDVELRCDPISGHTALYWYRQSLGQGLEFLIYFQGNSAPDKSGLPSDRFSAERTGGSVSTLTIQRTQQEDSAVYLCASSLDPREFREQFFGPGTRLTVL.

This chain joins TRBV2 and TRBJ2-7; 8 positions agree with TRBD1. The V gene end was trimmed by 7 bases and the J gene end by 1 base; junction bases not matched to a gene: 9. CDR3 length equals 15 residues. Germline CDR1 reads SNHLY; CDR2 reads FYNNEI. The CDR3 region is CASTGTGYRSYEQYF. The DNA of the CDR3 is TGTGCCAGCACTGGGACAGGCTATCGATCCTACGAGCAGTACTTC.

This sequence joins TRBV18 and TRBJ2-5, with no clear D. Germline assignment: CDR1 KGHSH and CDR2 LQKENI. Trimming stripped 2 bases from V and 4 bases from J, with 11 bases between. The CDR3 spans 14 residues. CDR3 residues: CASSPTPAGETQYF. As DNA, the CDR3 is TGTGCCAGCTCACCAACCCCAGCAGGAGAGACCCAGTACTTC.

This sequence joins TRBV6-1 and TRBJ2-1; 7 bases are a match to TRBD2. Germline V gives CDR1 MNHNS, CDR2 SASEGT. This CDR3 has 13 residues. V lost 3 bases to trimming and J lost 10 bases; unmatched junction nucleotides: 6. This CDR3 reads CASSDPGGGEQFF. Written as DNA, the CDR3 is TGTGCCAGCAGTGACCCTGGGGGGGGAGAGCAGTTCTTC.

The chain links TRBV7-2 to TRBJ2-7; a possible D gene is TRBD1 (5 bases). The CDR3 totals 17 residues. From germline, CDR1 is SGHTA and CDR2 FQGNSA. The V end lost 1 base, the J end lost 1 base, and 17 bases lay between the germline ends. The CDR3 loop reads CASSLVPQGLLSYEQYF. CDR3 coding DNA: TGTGCCAGCAGCTTAGTACCCCAGGGCCTCCTATCCTACGAGCAGTACTTC.

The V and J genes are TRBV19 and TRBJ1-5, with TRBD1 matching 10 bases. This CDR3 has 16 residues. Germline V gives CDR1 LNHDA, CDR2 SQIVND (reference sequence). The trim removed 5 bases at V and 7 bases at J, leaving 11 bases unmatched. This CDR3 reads CASSLRTGGSRQPQHF. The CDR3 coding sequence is TGTGCCAGTAGTCTGAGGACAGGGGGTTCGAGACAGCCCCAGCATTTT.

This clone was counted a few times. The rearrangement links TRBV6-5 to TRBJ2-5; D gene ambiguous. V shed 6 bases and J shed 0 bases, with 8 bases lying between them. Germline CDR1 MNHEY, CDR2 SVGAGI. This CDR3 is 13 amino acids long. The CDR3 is CASRRRDQETQYF. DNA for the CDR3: TGTGCCAGCAGAAGACGGGACCAAGAGACCCAGTACTTC.

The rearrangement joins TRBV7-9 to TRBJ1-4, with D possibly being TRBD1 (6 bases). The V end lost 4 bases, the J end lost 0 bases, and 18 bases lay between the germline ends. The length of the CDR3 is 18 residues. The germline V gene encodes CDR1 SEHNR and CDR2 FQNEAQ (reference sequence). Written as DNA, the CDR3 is TGTGCCAGCAGCTACGGCTCCGGGACAAGAGCAACTAATGAAAAACTGTTTTTT. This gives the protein CASSYGSGTRATNEKLFF.

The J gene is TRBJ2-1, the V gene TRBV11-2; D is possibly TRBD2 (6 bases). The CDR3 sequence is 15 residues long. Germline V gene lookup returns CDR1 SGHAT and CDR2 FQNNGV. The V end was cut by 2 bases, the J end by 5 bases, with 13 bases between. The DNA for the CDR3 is TGTGCCAGCAGCTTATCGGGACTGGTTAACAATGAGCAGTTCTTC. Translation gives CASSLSGLVNNEQFF.